The sequence of this T cell receptor (beta chain) was determined in a study of cytomegalovirus exposure and HLA in healthy donors. As for this clone: Its specificity is not known.

V gave up 8 bases and J gave up 4 bases, with 14 bases separating them. CDR1 and CDR2 (germline): SNHLY, FYNNEI. This CDR3 contains 13 residues. Study outcomes and limitations: Reports credit the classifier with highly specific, highly sensitive diagnosis of cytomegalovirus status.

PCR employed 60 Vbeta and 13 Jbeta primers. The method was immunoSEQ multiplex PCR; TCRdb's version includes in-frame clones alone and lacks a portion of them. This sample carries around 130,000 clones, around 85% of them seen once, and the ten largest clones take roughly 1.7%. This sequence joins TRBV2 and TRBJ1-2, with D possibly TRBD1 on 5 matching bases. This receptor was obtained from a boy between 10 and 17 years old in good health and CMV-seronegative. The sample taken for sequencing was PBMCs. The CDR3 DNA is TGTGCCAGCGGGTCCAGGGCGAGCTATGGCTACACCTTC. The encoded protein is CASGSRASYGYTF.